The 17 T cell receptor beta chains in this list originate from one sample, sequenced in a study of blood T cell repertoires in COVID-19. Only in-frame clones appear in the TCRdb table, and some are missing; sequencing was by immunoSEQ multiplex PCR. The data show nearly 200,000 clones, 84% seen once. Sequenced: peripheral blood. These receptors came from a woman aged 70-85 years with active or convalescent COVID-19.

The CDR3 DNA follows: TGTGCCAGCAGCTTAGCGGAAAGCGGGAGCTACAATGAGCAGTTCTTC. Protein: CASSLAESGSYNEQFF. The chain combines TRBV7-9 with TRBJ2-1; TRBD2 matches at 8 bases. The length of the CDR3 is 16 residues. The V gene end was trimmed by 0 bases and the J gene end by 3 bases; junction bases not matched to a gene: 4. Germline CDR1 and CDR2: SEHNR and FQNEAQ (reference sequence).

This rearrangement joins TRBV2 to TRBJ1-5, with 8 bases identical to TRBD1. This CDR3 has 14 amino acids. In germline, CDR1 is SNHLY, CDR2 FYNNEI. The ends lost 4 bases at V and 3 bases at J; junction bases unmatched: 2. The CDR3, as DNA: TGTGCCAGCAGTGTGGACAGGGTCAATCAGCCCCAGCATTTT. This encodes CASSVDRVNQPQHF.

The CDR3: CAWRPIDRINTEAFF. DNA of the CDR3: TGTGCCTGGAGGCCCATAGACAGGATCAACACTGAAGCTTTCTTT. V gene TRBV30 combines with J gene TRBJ1-1; tentatively, D is TRBD1 (6 bases). V was clipped by 3 bases and J by 2 bases, with 16 bases between them. The germline CDR1 and CDR2 sequences are GTSNPN and SVGIG (reference sequence). This CDR3 has 15 residues. The variable domain in full, with the rest retrieved from reference TRBV30 and TRBJ1-1, is SQTIHQWPATLVQPVGSPLSLECTVEGTSNPNLYWYRQAAGRGLQLLFYSVGIGQISSEVPQNLSASRPQDRQFILSSKKLLLSDSGFYLCAWRPIDRINTEAFFGQGTRLTVV.

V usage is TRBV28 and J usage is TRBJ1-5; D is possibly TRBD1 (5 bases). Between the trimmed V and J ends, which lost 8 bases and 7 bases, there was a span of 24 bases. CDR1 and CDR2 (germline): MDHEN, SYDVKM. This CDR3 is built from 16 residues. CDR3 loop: CASRPAGGGRGQPQHF. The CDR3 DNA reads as TGTGCCAGCCGACCCGCGGGGGGGGGTAGGGGACAGCCCCAGCATTTT.

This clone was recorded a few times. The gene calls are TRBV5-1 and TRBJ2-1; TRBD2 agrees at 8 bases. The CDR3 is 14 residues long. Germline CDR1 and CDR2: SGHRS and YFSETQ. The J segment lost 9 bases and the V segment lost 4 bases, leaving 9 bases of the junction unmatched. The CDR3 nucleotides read TGCGCCAGCAGCGAAGGGACTAGTTGGGGTGAGCAGTTCTTC. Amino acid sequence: CASSEGTSWGEQFF.

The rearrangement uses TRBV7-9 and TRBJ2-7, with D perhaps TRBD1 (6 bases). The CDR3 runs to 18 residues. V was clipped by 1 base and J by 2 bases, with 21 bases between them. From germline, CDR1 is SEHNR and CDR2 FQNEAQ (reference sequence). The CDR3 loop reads CASSLVAGASTPAYEQYF. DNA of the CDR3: TGTGCCAGCAGCTTAGTGGCAGGGGCTTCTACACCTGCCTACGAGCAGTACTTC.

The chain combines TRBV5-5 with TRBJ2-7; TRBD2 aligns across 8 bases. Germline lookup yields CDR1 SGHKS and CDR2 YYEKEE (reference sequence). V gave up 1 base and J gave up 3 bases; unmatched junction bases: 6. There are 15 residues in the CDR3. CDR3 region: CASSLTSGSIYEQYF. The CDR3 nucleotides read TGTGCCAGCAGCTTGACAAGCGGGAGTATCTACGAGCAGTACTTC.

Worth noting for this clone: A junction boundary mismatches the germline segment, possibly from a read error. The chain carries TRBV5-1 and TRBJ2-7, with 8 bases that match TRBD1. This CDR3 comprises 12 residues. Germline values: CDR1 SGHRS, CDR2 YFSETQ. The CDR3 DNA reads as TGCGCCAGCAGCTTGGGACAGGGGAAGAATTCCTTC. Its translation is CASSLGQGKNSF.

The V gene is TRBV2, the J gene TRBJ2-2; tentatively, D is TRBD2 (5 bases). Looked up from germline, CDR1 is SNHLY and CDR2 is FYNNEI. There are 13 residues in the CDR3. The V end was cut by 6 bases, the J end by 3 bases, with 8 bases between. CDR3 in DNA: TGTGCCAGCAGGACGGAGGACACCGGGGAGCTGTTTTTT. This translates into CASRTEDTGELFF.

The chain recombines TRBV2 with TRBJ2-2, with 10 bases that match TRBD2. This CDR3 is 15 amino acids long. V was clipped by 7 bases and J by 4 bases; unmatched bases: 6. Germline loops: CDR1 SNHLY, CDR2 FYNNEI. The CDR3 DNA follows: TGTGCCAGCACGAAAGGACTAGCGGTCACCGGGGAGCTGTTTTTT. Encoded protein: CASTKGLAVTGELFF.

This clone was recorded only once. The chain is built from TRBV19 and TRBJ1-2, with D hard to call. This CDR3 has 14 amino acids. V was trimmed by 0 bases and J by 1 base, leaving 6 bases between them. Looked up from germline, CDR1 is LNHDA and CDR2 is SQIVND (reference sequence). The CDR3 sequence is CASSIDELNYGYTF. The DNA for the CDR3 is TGTGCCAGTAGTATAGACGAGCTTAACTATGGCTACACCTTC.

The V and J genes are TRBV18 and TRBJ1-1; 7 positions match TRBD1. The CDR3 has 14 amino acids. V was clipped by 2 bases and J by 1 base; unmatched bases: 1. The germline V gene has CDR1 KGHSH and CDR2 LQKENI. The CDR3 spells CASSPDRENTEAFF. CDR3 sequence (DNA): TGTGCCAGCTCACCAGACAGGGAGAACACTGAAGCTTTCTTT.

The CDR3 spells CASSYGLAGAYEQFF. CDR3 in DNA: TGTGCCAGCTCATACGGACTAGCGGGAGCATATGAGCAGTTCTTC. The rearrangement uses TRBV18 and TRBJ2-1; TRBD2 agrees at 13 bases. The CDR3 contains 15 residues. In germline, CDR1 is KGHSH, CDR2 LQKENI. J was trimmed by 8 bases and V by 5 bases; bases with no gene match: 6.

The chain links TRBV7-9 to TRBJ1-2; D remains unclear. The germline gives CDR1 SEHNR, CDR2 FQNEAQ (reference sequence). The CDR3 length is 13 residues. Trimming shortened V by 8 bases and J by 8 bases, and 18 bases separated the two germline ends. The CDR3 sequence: CASQLILSGGYTF. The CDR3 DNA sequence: TGTGCCAGCCAACTAATTCTATCCGGAGGCTACACCTTC.

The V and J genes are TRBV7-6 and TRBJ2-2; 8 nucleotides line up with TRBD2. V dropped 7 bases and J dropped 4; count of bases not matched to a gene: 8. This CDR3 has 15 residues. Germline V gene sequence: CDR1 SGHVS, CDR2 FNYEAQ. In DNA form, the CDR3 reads TGTGCCAGCACCCCGGGGGGGGCGGGCACCGGGGAGCTGTTTTTT. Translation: CASTPGGAGTGELFF.

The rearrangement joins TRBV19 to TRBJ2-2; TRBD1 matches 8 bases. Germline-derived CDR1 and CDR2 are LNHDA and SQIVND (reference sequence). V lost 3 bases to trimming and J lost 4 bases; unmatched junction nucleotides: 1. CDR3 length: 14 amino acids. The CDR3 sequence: CASSITGGTGELFF. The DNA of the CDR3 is TGTGCCAGTAGTATTACAGGGGGCACCGGGGAGCTGTTTTTT.

The CDR3 DNA is TGTGCCAGCAGCGTAGCTAGCAGGACAGATGGCTACACCTTC. It encodes CASSVASRTDGYTF. This rearrangement joins TRBV9 to TRBJ1-2; D might be TRBD1 (6 bases). Trimming took 0 bases from V and 6 from J, leaving 12 bases between them. The CDR3 is 14 residues long. Per germline, CDR1 SGDLS and CDR2 YYNGEE.